This T cell receptor beta chain is drawn from a study of T cell responses to AZD1222 COVID-19 vaccine. Study-wide findings and caveats: Females made up more of the donors, who were largely white British, and clonal diversity may have come out too low. Across spike, vaccine-associated CD4 TCRs were found, dominant at 160-218 and 743-854. Once two AZD1222 doses were given, Spike-specific TCR breadth and depth went up.

A word on this clone: Its matching antigen is unknown.

Clones were sequenced by immunoSEQ multiplex PCR, and TCRdb holds only the in-frame ones, with some missing. Of some 200,000 clones detected, approximately 94% appear once; the ten largest clones hold about 3.5%. Unmatched junction bases numbered 5, after V lost 3 bases and J lost 1 base. The CDR3 is made up of 16 amino acids. The germline V gene has CDR1 LGHDT and CDR2 YNNKEL (reference sequence). V and J are TRBV3-1 (or the pseudogene TRBV3-2) and TRBJ2-2; 7 nucleotides match TRBD1. The sequences come from peripheral blood, collected 28 days after the second dose of the MenACWY control vaccine. The TCR sequence derives from an adult who received the MenACWY meningococcal vaccine as a control. CDR3 in DNA: TGTGCCAGCAGCCACCCGGGACAGAAGAACACCGGGGAGCTGTTTTTT. This gives the protein CASSHPGQKNTGELFF.